This T cell receptor beta chain originates from a study of cytomegalovirus exposure and HLA in healthy donors. In the PCR, 60 Vbeta and 13 Jbeta primers were used. Only in-frame clones appear in the TCRdb table, and some are missing; sequencing was by immunoSEQ multiplex PCR. The sample has tens of thousands of clones, roughly 86% seen once; the top ten hold 1.9%. The specimen sequenced was PBMCs. This receptor was obtained from a man younger than 30 in good health and CMV-seronegative.

In DNA, the CDR3 is TGTGCCAGCAGTGAAAGTACGACAGGGAACACTGAAGCTTTCTTT. Translated: CASSESTTGNTEAFF. The chain joins TRBV6-1 to TRBJ1-1, with a possible D match to TRBD1 (6 bases). This CDR3 is 15 amino acids long. V dropped 2 bases and J dropped 1 base, with 11 bases sitting between them. Germline CDR1 is MNHNS and CDR2 is SASEGT.